Listed below are T cell receptor beta chains from one sample, sequenced in a study of cytomegalovirus exposure and HLA in healthy donors. The data were produced by immunoSEQ multiplex PCR, yet TCRdb's version contains in-frame clones alone and is incomplete. The sample lists about 160,000 clones, about 95% seen once, with under 0.9% in the top ten. Input material: PBMCs. The receptors shown here come from a woman younger than 35 in good health and CMV-seronegative. The CDR3 runs from the conserved cysteine through the conserved F or W. Size is omitted from some rows. Given values are once, few, many or a class for expanded clones.

V: TRBV7-9; size: once; J: TRBJ2-7; CDR3: CASSPRDRGVYEQYF
V: TRBV2; size: NA; J: TRBJ1-6; CDR3: CASSEGGNSPLHF
V: TRBV9; size: NA; J: TRBJ2-5; CDR3: CASSGGLAGGTLQETQYF
V: TRBV30; size: NA; J: TRBJ1-6; CDR3: CAWSSTGGNSPLHF
V: TRBV19; size: NA; J: TRBJ2-6; CDR3: CASRPQGTGANVLTF
V: TRBV6-1; size: NA; J: TRBJ1-4; CDR3: CASSAGHSSFEKLFF
V: TRBV9; size: once; J: TRBJ2-1; CDR3: CASSTWTSGPYNEQFF
V: TRBV1; size: NA; J: TRBJ1-1; CDR3: CTTSIGQDHTEAFF
V: TRBV11-1; size: NA; J: TRBJ1-6; CDR3: CASSLINSGSPLHF
V: TRBV30; size: NA; J: TRBJ1-4; CDR3: CAGDRVGVGSANLNEKLFF
V: TRBV14; size: NA; J: TRBJ2-7; CDR3: CASSPYRDSAYEQYF
V: TRBV14; size: NA; J: TRBJ2-7; CDR3: CASSPKPTGTGRYEQYF
V: TRBV18; size: NA; J: TRBJ2-1; CDR3: CASSEGTGDYNEQFF
V: TRBV2; size: NA; J: TRBJ2-7; CDR3: CASKGLAGVSYEQYF
V: TRBV18; size: NA; J: TRBJ1-2; CDR3: CASSLGQTSAFPGYTF
V: TRBV27; size: NA; J: TRBJ1-1; CDR3: CASSPWGGRSNTEAFF
V: TRBV9; size: NA; J: TRBJ2-1; CDR3: CASSVADRDRQFF
V: TRBV19; size: NA; J: TRBJ2-2; CDR3: CASSMLGLTGELFF
V: TRBV4-3; size: NA; J: TRBJ1-5; CDR3: CASSQGPGTGGYQPQHF
V: TRBV14; size: once; J: TRBJ2-3; CDR3: CASSQDAGQGGGASTDTQYF
V: TRBV5-1; size: NA; J: TRBJ2-2; CDR3: CASSRDRGQNTGELFF
V: TRBV15; size: NA; J: TRBJ2-7; CDR3: CATSRGDWTAYEQYF
V: TRBV5-4; size: NA; J: TRBJ1-2; CDR3: CASSGPRDSPGGYTF
V: TRBV7-2; size: NA; J: TRBJ1-1; CDR3: CASSLGGGDTEAFF
V: TRBV9; size: NA; J: TRBJ2-4; CDR3: CASSVGTGSNIQYF
V: TRBV6-5; size: NA; J: TRBJ2-3; CDR3: CASRRQGDTDTQYF
V: TRBV13; size: NA; J: TRBJ2-3; CDR3: CASSLGPSGGASDTQYF
V: TRBV6-5; size: NA; J: TRBJ2-7; CDR3: CASRPRHLTGEQYF
V: TRBV5-1; size: NA; J: TRBJ1-1; CDR3: CASSLDGQGYTEAFF
V: TRBV19; size: once; J: TRBJ1-6; CDR3: CASSISAGTDSPLHF
V: TRBV30; size: NA; J: TRBJ2-1; CDR3: CAWSVLGRGGLLPNEQFF
V: TRBV15; size: NA; J: TRBJ1-4; CDR3: CATSRGVETGGYEKLFF
V: TRBV6-6; size: once; J: TRBJ2-7; CDR3: CASSPVGRGYEQYF
V: TRBV27; size: NA; J: TRBJ1-5; CDR3: CASSFSRVGNQPQHF
V: TRBV27; size: NA; J: TRBJ2-6; CDR3: CASKLQGVGANVLTF